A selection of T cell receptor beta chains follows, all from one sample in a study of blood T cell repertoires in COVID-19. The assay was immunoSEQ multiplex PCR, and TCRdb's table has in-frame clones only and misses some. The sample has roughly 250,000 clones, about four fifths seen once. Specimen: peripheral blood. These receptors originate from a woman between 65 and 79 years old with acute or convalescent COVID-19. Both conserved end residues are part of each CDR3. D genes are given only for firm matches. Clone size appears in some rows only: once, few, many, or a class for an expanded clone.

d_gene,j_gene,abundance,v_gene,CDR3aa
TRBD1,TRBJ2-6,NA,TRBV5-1,CASSWDSPSGANVLTF
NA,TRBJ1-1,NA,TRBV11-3,CASSLGGGAVNTEAFF
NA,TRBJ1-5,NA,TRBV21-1,CASSTTRGDIGNQPQHF
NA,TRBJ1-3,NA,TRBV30,CAWNGGAGNTIYF
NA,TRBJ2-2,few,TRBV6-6,CASSSISSGGTGELFF
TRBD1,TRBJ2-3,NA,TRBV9,CASTGTGTDTQYF
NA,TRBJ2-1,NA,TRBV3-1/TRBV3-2,CASSQFRSGEQFF
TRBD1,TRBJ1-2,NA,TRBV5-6,CASSLEVTARQGRGYTF
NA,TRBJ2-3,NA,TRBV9,CASSTTGDTQYF
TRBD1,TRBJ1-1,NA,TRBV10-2,CASSDITGQENTEAFF
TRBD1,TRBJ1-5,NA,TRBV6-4,CASSETGSHQPQHF
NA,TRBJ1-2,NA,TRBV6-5,CASSLQVNYGYTF
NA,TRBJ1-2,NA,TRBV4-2,CASSQDRGFYGYTF
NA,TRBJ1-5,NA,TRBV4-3,CASSQEGGAGAQHF
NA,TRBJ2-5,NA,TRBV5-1,CASSLDPNQETQYF
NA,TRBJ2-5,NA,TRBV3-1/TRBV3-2,CASSHTTETRQETQYF
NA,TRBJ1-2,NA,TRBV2,CASRSGYYGYTF
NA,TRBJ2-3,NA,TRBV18,CASSPLGDTQYF
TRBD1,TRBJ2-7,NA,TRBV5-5,CASSRDSFSYEQYF
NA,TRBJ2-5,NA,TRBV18,CATSLGPLQETQYF
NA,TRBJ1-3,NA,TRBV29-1,CSVMDLAGSGNTIYF
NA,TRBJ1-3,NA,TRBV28,CASSSGTSYSGNTIYF
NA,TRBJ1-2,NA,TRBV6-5,CASSSAPAGGYTF
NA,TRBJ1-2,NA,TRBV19,CASSIPGGDYGYTF
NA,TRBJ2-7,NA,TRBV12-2,CASRPGLAYEQYF
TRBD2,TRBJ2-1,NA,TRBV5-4,CASSGGGAGGHSEQFF
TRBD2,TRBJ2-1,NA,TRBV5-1,CASSPNGGTYNEQFF
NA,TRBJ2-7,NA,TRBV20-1,CSASLGRVGYEQYF
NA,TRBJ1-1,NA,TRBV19,CASSENFWTRWSMGTEAFF
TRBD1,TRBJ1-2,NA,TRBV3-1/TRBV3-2,CASSPGRDRAYGYTF
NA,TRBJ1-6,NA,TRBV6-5,CASSYVPSLNSPLHF
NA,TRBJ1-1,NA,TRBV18,CASSPRRDTEAFF
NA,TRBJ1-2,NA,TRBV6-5,CASSPQGTYIYGYTF
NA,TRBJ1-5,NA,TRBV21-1,CASTFILGTDQPQHF
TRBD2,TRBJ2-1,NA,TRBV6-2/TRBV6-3,CASSYAGLGSSYNEQFF
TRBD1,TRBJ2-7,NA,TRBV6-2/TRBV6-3,CASSRDRAYEQYF
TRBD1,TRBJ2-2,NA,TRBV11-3,CASSRDRGLTGELFF
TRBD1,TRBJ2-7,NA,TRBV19,CASSIPGQGTYEQYF
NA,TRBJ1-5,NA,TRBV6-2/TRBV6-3,CASSLQFSNQPQHF
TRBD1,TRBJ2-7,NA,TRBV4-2,CASSPDRGSYEQYF
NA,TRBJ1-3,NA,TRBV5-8,CASSLGTALSGNTIYF
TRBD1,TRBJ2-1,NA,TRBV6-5,CASSSGGSYNEQFF
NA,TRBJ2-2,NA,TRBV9,CASSLQLTGELFF
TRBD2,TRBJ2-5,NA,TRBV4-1,CASSQGGGGLETQYF
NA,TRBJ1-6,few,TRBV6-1,CASSEDGGPFYNSPLHF
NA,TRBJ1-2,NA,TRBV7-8,CASSLGGKPNYGYTF
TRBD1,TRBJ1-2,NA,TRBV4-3,CASSRTRGLDGYTF
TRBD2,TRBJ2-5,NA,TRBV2,CASSERLAGETQYF
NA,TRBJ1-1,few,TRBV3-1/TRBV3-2,CASSQEGRGAAFF
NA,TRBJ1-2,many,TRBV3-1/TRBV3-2,CASSQGQRHGYTF
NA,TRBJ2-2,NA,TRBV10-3,CAISVGGTGELFF
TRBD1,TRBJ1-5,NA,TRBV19,CASSNLGGGSNQPQHF
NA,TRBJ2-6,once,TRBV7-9,CASSPQGTGANVLTF
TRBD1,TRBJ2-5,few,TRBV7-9,CASSLGQGQETQYF
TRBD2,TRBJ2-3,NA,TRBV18,CASSGLAGTDTQYF